This entry lists 2 T cell receptor beta chains sequenced from one sample in a study of identical twins. In TCRdb, the 5' RACE reads were re-called with MiXCR into one record per CDR3 protein. Among 690,000 or so distinct CDR3 sequences, 8.6% were seen once, and the ten largest hold 0.8% to 1%. This sample also belongs to another study, concerning yellow fever vaccine responses in identical twins.

The sequenced sample consisted of PBMCs. The receptor set was obtained from a woman aged 18-35 years in good health.

This clonotype was counted only a few times. DNA for the CDR3: TGCAGTGCAAGACCGGGACTGAGGGTCTACGAGCAGTACTTC. Translated: CSARPGLRVYEQYF. This chain connects TRBV20-1 to TRBJ2-7; D perhaps matches TRBD2 (6 bases). Trimming removed 6 bases from V and 3 bases from J, with 18 bases in between. Germline V gene sequence: CDR1 DFQATT, CDR2 SNEGSKA (reference sequence). The CDR3 spans 14 residues.

V gene TRBV20-1 combines with J gene TRBJ1-3; 8 bases map to TRBD1. This CDR3 has 16 amino acids. CDR1 is DFQATT and CDR2 is SNEGSKA in the germline V gene (reference sequence). After removal of 5 bases from V and 0 bases from J, the junction contained 9 bases not matched to a gene. The CDR3: CSARTGPFSSGNTIYF. The CDR3 DNA sequence: TGCAGTGCTCGGACAGGGCCCTTCAGCTCTGGAAACACCATATATTTT.